This TCR beta chain originates from a study of T cell repertoires in cytomegalovirus infection. This clonotype was found many times. TCRdb re-derived calls from the reads in MiXCR, one entry per CDR3 protein. Found here are about 190,000 distinct CDR3 sequences, roughly 9% of them singletons; the top ten hold approximately 4.6%. Trimming removed 6 bases from V and 0 bases from J, with 9 bases in between. CDR3 length equals 14 residues. Looked up from germline, CDR1 is MNHNS and CDR2 is SASEGT. The chain employs TRBV6-1 and TRBJ2-1; possibly TRBD2 for D (5 bases). The TCR comes from a human donor in good health (CMV status not recorded). Some clones in this sample may be carry-over from other donors' samples. Sequencing was done on a sample of PBMCs. For the CDR3, the DNA is TGTGCCAGCAGGACGGACTTCTCCTACAATGAGCAGTTCTTC. This sequence encodes CASRTDFSYNEQFF.